Listed below are T cell receptor beta chains from one sample, sequenced in a study of blood T cell repertoires in COVID-19. The assay was immunoSEQ multiplex PCR, and TCRdb's table has in-frame clones only and misses some. The data hold 20,000 to 30,000 clones, with about 89% observed a single time. The specimen sequenced was peripheral blood. The receptors shown here come from a man in his forties or fifties with active COVID-19. CDR3s include the opening cysteine and the closing phenylalanine or tryptophan. Each record gives: J gene, clone size, V gene, D gene, CDR3 protein, CDR3 DNA. A D gene is named only where the DNA matches it firmly. The size of a clone is reported for some rows only, either as once, few or many, or as a class for expanded clones.

j_call: TRBJ1-5
clone_size: -
v_call: TRBV27
d_call: TRBD1
cdr3_aa: CASTRTGVDQPQHF
cdr3_nt: TGTGCCAGCACCCGGACAGGGGTAGATCAGCCCCAGCATTTT

j_call: TRBJ2-7
clone_size: once
v_call: TRBV2
d_call: TRBD2
cdr3_aa: CASSEAGLVIYEQYF
cdr3_nt: TGTGCCAGCAGTGAGGCGGGACTAGTGATATACGAGCAGTACTTC

j_call: TRBJ1-1
clone_size: -
v_call: TRBV13
d_call: -
cdr3_aa: CASSLPSAGEAFF
cdr3_nt: TGTGCCAGCAGCTTACCCTCGGCCGGGGAAGCTTTCTTT

j_call: TRBJ1-1
clone_size: -
v_call: TRBV6-5
d_call: TRBD1
cdr3_aa: CASSHRQGRSLEAFF
cdr3_nt: TGTGCCAGCAGTCATAGACAGGGGAGGTCGTTGGAAGCTTTCTTT

j_call: TRBJ2-2
clone_size: -
v_call: TRBV19
d_call: -
cdr3_aa: CAGEQDTGELFF
cdr3_nt: TGTGCCGGGGAGCAAGACACCGGGGAGCTGTTTTTT

j_call: TRBJ2-5
clone_size: -
v_call: TRBV2
d_call: -
cdr3_aa: CASRAHISYQETQYF
cdr3_nt: TGTGCCAGCAGGGCCCACATTTCGTACCAAGAGACCCAGTACTTC

j_call: TRBJ1-4
clone_size: -
v_call: TRBV27
d_call: -
cdr3_aa: CASTGGGVNEKLFF
cdr3_nt: TGTGCCAGCACTGGTGGGGGCGTTAATGAAAAACTGTTTTTT

j_call: TRBJ2-7
clone_size: -
v_call: TRBV12-5
d_call: -
cdr3_aa: CASGEGDRYEQYF
cdr3_nt: TGTGCTAGTGGGGAAGGGGATCGGTACGAGCAGTACTTC

j_call: TRBJ2-1
clone_size: -
v_call: TRBV4-2
d_call: TRBD2
cdr3_aa: CASSQEGGTRDEQFF
cdr3_nt: TGTGCCAGCAGCCAAGAGGGGGGGACTAGGGATGAGCAGTTCTTC

j_call: TRBJ2-7
clone_size: -
v_call: TRBV5-6
d_call: -
cdr3_aa: CASSATLGGAEQQYF
cdr3_nt: TGTGCCAGCAGCGCAACGCTCGGCGGGGCGGAGCAGCAGTACTTC

j_call: TRBJ1-2
clone_size: -
v_call: TRBV28
d_call: -
cdr3_aa: CASSPPPSTSINYGYTF
cdr3_nt: TGTGCCAGCAGTCCCCCCCCCAGTACGTCAATTAACTATGGCTACACCTTC

j_call: TRBJ2-1
clone_size: -
v_call: TRBV21-1
d_call: -
cdr3_aa: CASSADRGPIRSYNEQFF
cdr3_nt: TGTGCCAGCAGCGCGGACAGGGGCCCCATCCGCTCCTACAATGAGCAGTTCTTC

j_call: TRBJ1-4
clone_size: -
v_call: TRBV9
d_call: -
cdr3_aa: CASSVGVSNEKLFF
cdr3_nt: TGTGCCAGCAGCGTAGGCGTTTCTAATGAAAAACTGTTTTTT

j_call: TRBJ1-2
clone_size: -
v_call: TRBV7-3
d_call: -
cdr3_aa: CASSLKAGLGGYTF
cdr3_nt: TGTGCCAGCAGCTTAAAGGCGGGGTTAGGTGGCTACACCTTC

j_call: TRBJ2-5
clone_size: -
v_call: TRBV25-1
d_call: -
cdr3_aa: CASSFRGLETQYF
cdr3_nt: TGTGCCAGCAGTTTCCGGGGGTTGGAGACCCAGTACTTC

j_call: TRBJ2-7
clone_size: once
v_call: TRBV29-1
d_call: -
cdr3_aa: CSVEGHSRSYEQYF
cdr3_nt: TGCAGCGTTGAAGGGCACAGCCGCTCCTACGAGCAGTACTTC

j_call: TRBJ1-5
clone_size: -
v_call: TRBV6-1
d_call: -
cdr3_aa: CASSEFAGSNQPQHF
cdr3_nt: TGTGCCAGCAGTGAGTTCGCGGGCTCAAATCAGCCCCAGCATTTT

j_call: TRBJ2-3
clone_size: once
v_call: TRBV18
d_call: TRBD2
cdr3_aa: CASSPGTRDTDTQYF
cdr3_nt: TGTGCCAGCTCACCAGGGACTAGAGACACAGATACGCAGTATTTT

j_call: TRBJ1-2
clone_size: -
v_call: TRBV19
d_call: -
cdr3_aa: CASSPGQYPGYTF
cdr3_nt: TGTGCCAGTAGTCCAGGACAGTATCCTGGCTACACCTTC

j_call: TRBJ1-1
clone_size: once
v_call: TRBV6-5
d_call: -
cdr3_aa: CASSYRQGTEAFF
cdr3_nt: TGTGCCAGCAGTTACAGGCAGGGAACCGAAGCTTTCTTT

j_call: TRBJ2-7
clone_size: -
v_call: TRBV4-2
d_call: TRBD1
cdr3_aa: CASSRGEGQGASVYEQYF
cdr3_nt: TGTGCCAGCAGCCGGGGGGAGGGACAGGGGGCGTCGGTCTACGAGCAGTACTTC

j_call: TRBJ1-2
clone_size: few
v_call: TRBV2
d_call: TRBD1
cdr3_aa: CASSFRTGDYGYTF
cdr3_nt: TGTGCCAGCAGTTTTAGGACAGGAGACTATGGCTACACCTTC

j_call: TRBJ2-5
clone_size: -
v_call: TRBV14
d_call: -
cdr3_aa: CASSQAAGAYQETQYF
cdr3_nt: TGTGCCAGCAGCCAAGCGGCAGGGGCGTACCAAGAGACCCAGTACTTC

j_call: TRBJ2-7
clone_size: -
v_call: TRBV7-2
d_call: -
cdr3_aa: CASSHSGDTYEQYF
cdr3_nt: TGTGCCAGCAGCCATAGCGGCGATACCTACGAGCAGTACTTC

j_call: TRBJ2-3
clone_size: -
v_call: TRBV7-3
d_call: TRBD1
cdr3_aa: CASSLTGQGTDTQYF
cdr3_nt: TGTGCCAGCAGCTTAACCGGACAGGGCACAGATACGCAGTATTTT

j_call: TRBJ1-3
clone_size: few
v_call: TRBV3-1/TRBV3-2
d_call: -
cdr3_aa: CASRSRSNQFSGNTIYF
cdr3_nt: TGTGCCAGCAGATCCCGGAGCAACCAATTCTCTGGAAACACCATATATTTT

j_call: TRBJ2-1
clone_size: -
v_call: TRBV11-1
d_call: -
cdr3_aa: CASSLLQYNEQFF
cdr3_nt: TGTGCCAGCAGCTTACTACAGTACAATGAGCAGTTCTTC

j_call: TRBJ2-7
clone_size: -
v_call: TRBV18
d_call: TRBD1
cdr3_aa: CASSGTAGEQYF
cdr3_nt: TGTGCCAGCTCAGGGACAGCCGGCGAGCAGTACTTC

j_call: TRBJ1-3
clone_size: -
v_call: TRBV7-6
d_call: -
cdr3_aa: CASSSSLTGTGNTIYF
cdr3_nt: TGTGCCAGCAGCTCATCTTTGACAGGAACTGGAAACACCATATATTTT